The 23 T cell receptor beta chains listed next were all sequenced from one sample in a study of shared clonotypes between healthy human individuals. The protocol was immunoSEQ multiplex PCR, while the TCRdb copy is restricted to in-frame clones and leaves out a portion. Of about 820,000 clones listed, roughly 92% are singletons. Naive CD8 isolation took CD45RO-negative cells positively selected for CCR7 and excluded terminally differentiated effector memory CD45RA+ cells. Specimen: naive CD8+ T cells sorted from blood. The receptors stem from a man aged 25-45 years in good health.

The chain carries TRBV7-9 and TRBJ2-7; TRBD1 might be the D (5 bases). This CDR3 spans 14 amino acids. Per the germline V gene, CDR1 is SEHNR and CDR2 is FQNEAQ (reference sequence). V was trimmed by 8 bases and J by 4 bases, leaving 18 bases between them. The CDR3 is CASRSDGAPYEQYF. The CDR3, as DNA: TGTGCCAGCCGATCAGATGGGGCGCCTTACGAGCAGTACTTC.

The chain is built from TRBV28 and TRBJ2-3, with no clear D. The V end lost 3 bases, the J end lost 4 bases, and 14 bases lay between the germline ends. Germline lookup yields CDR1 MDHEN and CDR2 SYDVKM. The CDR3 sequence is 15 residues long. Here the CDR3 DNA reads TGTGCCAGCAGTTTTCTCAGAGGTGGGTCAGATACGCAGTATTTT. Its translation: CASSFLRGGSDTQYF.

The CDR3: CASSPPAVGYNEQFF. The CDR3 bases are TGTGCCAGCAGCCCGCCAGCGGTGGGCTACAATGAGCAGTTCTTC. The V gene is TRBV11-2, the J gene TRBJ2-1; a possible D gene is TRBD2 (5 bases). This CDR3 comprises 15 residues. The V and J ends lost 5 bases and 3 bases respectively, with 14 bases between them. The germline V gene has CDR1 SGHAT and CDR2 FQNNGV.

The chain couples TRBV27 to TRBJ2-5; unclear D gene. Trimming cost V 7 bases and J 4 bases, with 10 bases left between them. In germline, CDR1 is MNHEY, CDR2 SMNVEV (reference sequence). The CDR3 extends over 12 amino acids. CDR3 nucleotide sequence: TGTGCCAGCACTGGAAACGGAGAGACCCAGTACTTC. Translation: CASTGNGETQYF.

CDR3 DNA: TGTGCCAGCATTTGGGGACGGGAGCAGTTCTTC. Translating it yields CASIWGREQFF. J is TRBJ2-1 and V is TRBV2; D may be TRBD1 or TRBD2 (5 bases each). Deletions cut 7 bases from V and 10 bases from J, with 11 bases between. This CDR3 region has 11 residues. CDR1 SNHLY and CDR2 FYNNEI come from the germline V gene.

The chain combines TRBV11-2 with TRBJ2-7, with no clear D. CDR3 length: 13 amino acids. Germline V lookup: CDR1 SGHAT, CDR2 FQNNGV. V was trimmed by 1 base and J by 0 bases, leaving 4 bases between them. CDR3 sequence (DNA): TGTGCCAGCAGCTTAGTATACTCCTACGAGCAGTACTTC. Amino acid sequence: CASSLVYSYEQYF.

The V gene is TRBV7-8, the J gene TRBJ2-7; 7 bases align to TRBD1. The CDR3 runs to 13 residues. In germline, CDR1 is SGHVS, CDR2 FQNEAQ. V lost 7 bases, J lost 3 bases, and 6 bases stayed unmatched. The CDR3 reads CASTLTGSYEQYF. CDR3 nucleotides: TGTGCCAGCACCTTGACAGGGAGCTACGAGCAGTACTTC. The complete variable domain, with remaining parts taken from reference TRBV7-8 and TRBJ2-7, reads GAGVSQSPRYKVAKRGQDVALRCDPISGHVSLFWYQQALGQGPEFLTYFQNEAQLDKSGLPSDRFFAERPEGSVSTLKIQRTQQEDSAVYLCASTLTGSYEQYFGPGTRLTVT.

The chain has TRBV6-1 and TRBJ2-6; D not resolved. The CDR3 sequence is 13 residues long. Germline V CDR1 and CDR2: MNHNS, SASEGT. Trimming shortened V by 1 base and J by 4 bases, and 2 bases separated the two germline ends. The CDR3 DNA sequence: TGTGCCAGCAGTGAAGAGGGGGCCAACGTCCTGACTTTC. Protein product: CASSEEGANVLTF.

A remark on this clone: This same CDR3 is encoded by further DNA sequences in the sample. The gene calls are TRBV4-1 and TRBJ2-7, with 9 bases identical to TRBD1. Trimming removed 1 base from V and 2 bases from J; junction bases left unmatched: 3. CDR1 and CDR2 (germline): MGHRA, YSYEKL. The CDR3 consists of 15 residues. In nucleotides, the CDR3 is TGCGCCAGCAGCCAAGTGACAGGGGGAACCTACGAGCAGTACTTC. Translation gives CASSQVTGGTYEQYF.

V and J are TRBV2 and TRBJ1-2; TRBD1 might be the D (6 bases). Germline lookup yields CDR1 SNHLY and CDR2 FYNNEI. V was trimmed by 0 bases and J by 4 bases, leaving 15 bases between them. The CDR3 has 16 residues. In DNA form, the CDR3 reads TGTGCCAGCAGTGAAGCAGGAGGGGGTAGTTTCTATGGCTACACCTTC. It encodes CASSEAGGGSFYGYTF.

This clone was found a few times. The chain has TRBV4-2 and TRBJ1-2; D remains unclear. Trimming removed 3 bases at V and 7 bases at J, with 15 bases between. CDR3 length equals 14 residues. CDR1 is LGHNA, CDR2 YNFKEQ, per germline. The CDR3 here is CASSQDRGGPGYTF. In DNA, the CDR3 is TGTGCCAGCAGCCAGGATCGAGGAGGCCCTGGCTACACCTTC.

Worth noting for this clone: In the same sample, other DNA sequences code for this CDR3. The rearrangement joins TRBV4-1 to TRBJ2-7; D may be TRBD2 (5 bases). Germline V lookup: CDR1 MGHRA, CDR2 YSYEKL. Trimming pared 5 bases from V and 4 bases from J, leaving 9 bases between. The CDR3 is 12 residues long. The CDR3, as DNA: TGCGCCAGCAGCGCGGGCGGATACGAGCAGTACTTC. Amino acids: CASSAGGYEQYF.

The chain links TRBV7-9 to TRBJ1-2; 8 bases map to TRBD1. The length of the CDR3 is 13 residues. Trimming removed 5 bases from V and 8 bases from J; junction bases left unmatched: 7. In germline, CDR1 is SEHNR, CDR2 FQNEAQ (reference sequence). This CDR3 reads CASSQTGVWGYTF. Written as DNA, the CDR3 is TGTGCCAGCAGCCAGACAGGGGTTTGGGGCTACACCTTC. Full variable domain (rest looked up from reference TRBV7-9 and TRBJ1-2): DTGVSQNPRHKITKRGQNVTFRCDPISEHNRLYWYRQTLGQGPEFLTYFQNEAQLEKSRLLSDRFSAERPKGSFSTLEIQRTEQGDSAMYLCASSQTGVWGYTFGSGTRLTVV.

This chain joins TRBV5-4 and TRBJ2-1; a weak D match, TRBD1 (6 bases). From germline, CDR1 is SGHNT and CDR2 YYREEE (reference sequence). V lost 1 base to trimming and J lost 9 bases, with 17 bases between them. This CDR3 spans 15 amino acids. The CDR3 spells CASSLTGRGTPEQFF. Written as DNA, the CDR3 is TGTGCCAGCAGCTTGACGGGCAGGGGCACCCCTGAGCAGTTCTTC.

J is TRBJ1-5 and V is TRBV6-6, with TRBD1 identical over 8 bases. Germline CDR1 is MNHNY and CDR2 is SVGAGI (reference sequence). Trimming at V came to 5 bases and at J to 6 bases, leaving 6 bases not matched to a gene. This CDR3 comprises 14 residues. CDR3 protein: CASSTRQGSQPQHF. As DNA, the CDR3 is TGTGCCAGCAGTACTAGACAGGGGAGTCAGCCCCAGCATTTT.

The chain couples TRBV4-1 to TRBJ2-3; possible D gene TRBD2, 6 bases. Per the germline V gene, CDR1 is MGHRA and CDR2 is YSYEKL. V dropped 0 bases and J dropped 1 base, with 17 bases sitting between them. CDR3 size: 18 residues. This CDR3 is CASSQDLEAGLRTDTQYF. The CDR3 DNA sequence: TGCGCCAGCAGCCAAGATCTGGAGGCGGGGTTACGCACAGATACGCAGTATTTT.

The rearrangement links TRBV25-1 to TRBJ2-1; 8 nucleotides agree with TRBD1. V lost 1 base to trimming and J lost 4 bases; unmatched junction nucleotides: 12. The CDR3 runs to 18 residues. Germline lookup yields CDR1 MGHDK and CDR2 SYGVNS. Here the CDR3 DNA reads TGTGCCAGCAGTGAATCCTGGGTGACGACAGGGGCTTACAATGAGCAGTTCTTC. This encodes CASSESWVTTGAYNEQFF.

The chain uses TRBV7-6 and TRBJ2-2; 10 bases agree with TRBD1. V was clipped by 6 bases and J by 7 bases; unmatched bases: 2. CDR1 is SGHVS and CDR2 is FNYEAQ in the germline V gene. CDR3 size: 13 residues. CDR3 protein: CASRTGGSGELFF. The CDR3 nucleotides are TGTGCCAGCAGGACAGGGGGCAGCGGGGAGCTGTTTTTT.

The V gene is TRBV6-4, the J gene TRBJ2-1; D is undetermined. This CDR3 region has 13 residues. Germline loops: CDR1 MRHNA, CDR2 SNTAGT. The V end was cut by 3 bases, the J end by 0 bases, with 3 bases between. CDR3 in amino acids: CASSEDSYNEQFF. The CDR3 DNA sequence: TGTGCCAGCAGTGAGGACTCCTACAATGAGCAGTTCTTC.

This clone counts as medium-sized (0.01 to 0.1%). The chain recombines TRBV5-5 with TRBJ2-7; possibly TRBD1 for D (6 bases). This CDR3 has 14 residues. Germline V gene lookup returns CDR1 SGHKS and CDR2 YYEKEE (reference sequence). Trimming cost V 5 bases and J 5 bases, with 17 bases left between them. The CDR3 region is CASRGFVSGDEQYF. The CDR3, as DNA: TGTGCCAGCAGGGGGTTTGTCTCAGGGGACGAGCAGTACTTC.

The chain combines TRBV27 with TRBJ1-5; D unclear. V was pared by 5 bases and J by 4 bases, with 15 bases between. This CDR3 is built from 15 residues. Germline-derived CDR1 and CDR2 are MNHEY and SMNVEV (reference sequence). CDR3 in amino acids: CASSPAVAGNQPQHF. In DNA form, the CDR3 reads TGTGCCAGCAGTCCGGCGGTCGCAGGTAATCAGCCCCAGCATTTT.

The sample holds one count of this clone. V is TRBV28 and J is TRBJ1-1; D might be TRBD1 (5 bases). This CDR3 is built from 13 residues. The V and J ends lost 6 bases and 1 base respectively, with 9 bases between them. In germline, CDR1 is MDHEN, CDR2 SYDVKM. CDR3 residues: CASSRDGNTEAFF. CDR3 in DNA: TGTGCCAGCAGCAGGGATGGGAACACTGAAGCTTTCTTT.

In regard to this clone: Other DNA sequences in the same sample also yield this CDR3. The genes are TRBV19 and TRBJ2-7; D might be TRBD2 (5 bases). CDR3 length equals 13 residues. Germline CDR1 and CDR2: LNHDA and SQIVND (reference sequence). V was cut by 5 bases and J by 3 bases, with 11 bases left in between. The CDR3 region has the DNA TGTGCCAGTAGTCCCGGGGTCGGCTACGAGCAGTACTTC. Protein sequence: CASSPGVGYEQYF.